This passage covers 17 T cell receptor beta chains from one sample sequenced in a study of blood T cell repertoires in COVID-19. Produced via immunoSEQ multiplex PCR; TCRdb's table is partial and in-frame only. The sample lists 200,000 or so clones; about 80% were seen once. The sample consisted of peripheral blood. The receptors derive from a human donor with acute or convalescent COVID-19. The donor label of this sample is uncertain.

V is TRBV9 and J is TRBJ2-7; 10 positions match TRBD2. Unmatched junction bases numbered 8, after V lost 4 bases and J lost 1 base. In germline, CDR1 is SGDLS, CDR2 YYNGEE. There are 16 residues in the CDR3. The CDR3: CASSSGLADRSYEQYF. The CDR3 coding sequence is TGTGCCAGCAGCTCAGGACTAGCGGACCGATCCTACGAGCAGTACTTC.

This clone was recorded a few times. The gene calls are TRBV10-3 and TRBJ2-6, with D uncertain. The CDR3 extends over 13 amino acids. Germline CDR1 and CDR2: ENHRY and SYGVKD. The V end lost 8 bases, the J end lost 0 bases, and 5 bases lay between the germline ends. In DNA, the CDR3 is TGTGCCATCGGGCCCTCTGGGGCCAACGTCCTGACTTTC. This translates into CAIGPSGANVLTF.

This clone was counted a few times. Different DNA sequences within this sample yield the same CDR3. This sequence joins TRBV6-5 and TRBJ1-5; D ambiguous. Trimming removed 6 bases from V and 0 bases from J, with 6 bases in between. The CDR3 covers 13 residues. Germline values: CDR1 MNHEY, CDR2 SVGAGI. Written as DNA, the CDR3 is TGTGCCAGCAGGCTATATAGCAATCAGCCCCAGCATTTT. This codes for CASRLYSNQPQHF.

V usage is TRBV19 and J usage is TRBJ2-5; 7 positions match TRBD1. The CDR3 has 15 residues. V trimming: 5 bases; J trimming: 5 bases; junction bases outside the gene matches: 11. CDR1 and CDR2 (germline): LNHDA, SQIVND (reference sequence). The CDR3 DNA follows: TGTGCCAGTAGTGTTAGACAGGGAACGTTGGAGACCCAGTACTTC. Its protein product is CASSVRQGTLETQYF.

The CDR3 nucleotides are TGTGCCTGGTACTCGGGACTCAGCTCTGGAAACACCATATATTTT. Translated: CAWYSGLSSGNTIYF. The V gene is TRBV30, the J gene TRBJ1-3; D might be TRBD1 (5 bases). The V gene's germline CDR1 is GTSNPN and CDR2 SVGIG (reference sequence). The V gene lost 5 bases and the J gene lost 0 bases, with 14 bases spanning the gap. The CDR3 contains 15 residues. The full variable domain, rest sourced from reference TRBV30 and TRBJ1-3, is SQTIHQWPATLVQPVGSPLSLECTVEGTSNPNLYWYRQAAGRGLQLLFYSVGIGQISSEVPQNLSASRPQDRQFILSSKKLLLSDSGFYLCAWYSGLSSGNTIYFGEGSWLTVV.

CDR3 in DNA: TGTGCCAGCAGTGACCAGGGGACAGTGCACACCGGGGAGCTGTTTTTT. It translates to CASSDQGTVHTGELFF. The V call is TRBV2, the J call TRBJ2-2, with TRBD1 matching over 7 bases. Per the germline V gene, CDR1 is SNHLY and CDR2 is FYNNEI. The CDR3 contains 16 residues. Trimming cost V 3 bases and J 3 bases; bases outside gene matches: 7.

J is TRBJ1-2 and V is TRBV27; D may be TRBD1 (5 bases). CDR3 length equals 13 residues. Per the germline V gene, CDR1 is MNHEY and CDR2 is SMNVEV (reference sequence). The ends were cut back, 3 bases at V and 4 bases at J, with 9 bases in the middle. CDR3 region: CASSLQGSYGYTF. DNA of the CDR3: TGTGCCAGCAGTTTGCAGGGAAGCTATGGCTACACCTTC.

The V gene is TRBV18, the J gene TRBJ2-1; weak D call: TRBD1 (5 bases). The V gene lost 3 bases and the J gene lost 3 bases, with 12 bases spanning the gap. Per germline, CDR1 KGHSH and CDR2 LQKENI. The CDR3 extends over 15 amino acids. CDR3 coding DNA: TGTGCCAGCTCACCTCGCCAGGGATACTACAATGAGCAGTTCTTC. As protein: CASSPRQGYYNEQFF.

The V gene is TRBV12-3 or TRBV12-4, the J gene TRBJ2-3; a weak D match, TRBD2 (5 bases). This CDR3 contains 13 residues. V lost 5 bases, J lost 4 bases, and 10 bases lay in between. CDR3 protein: CASSPSRPDTQYF. The CDR3 DNA reads as TGTGCCAGCAGTCCTAGCAGGCCAGATACGCAGTATTTT.

This chain joins TRBV18 and TRBJ1-1; 9 bases agree with TRBD1. V lost 2 bases and J lost 0; bases outside the gene matches: 4. CDR3 length: 16 amino acids. Germline CDR1 and CDR2: KGHSH and LQKENI. The CDR3 sequence: CASSPFGTGMNTEAFF. The CDR3 DNA follows: TGTGCCAGCTCACCATTTGGGACAGGGATGAACACTGAAGCTTTCTTT.

This clone turned up a few times. This chain connects TRBV16 to TRBJ1-3; possible D gene TRBD1, 5 bases. Germline CDR1 is KGHSY and CDR2 is FQNENV. The CDR3 spans 17 residues. Trimming left V 0 bases short and J 0 bases short, with 12 bases between. The CDR3 loop is CASSQSDDRRSGNTIYF. DNA of the CDR3: TGTGCCAGCAGCCAATCCGATGACAGACGCTCTGGAAACACCATATATTTT.

V usage is TRBV9 and J usage is TRBJ1-6; the match to TRBD1 covers 7 bases. Per germline, CDR1 SGDLS and CDR2 YYNGEE. Losses at the gene ends were 6 bases for V and 7 bases for J; bases not matched to a gene: 19. This CDR3 has 18 amino acids. The CDR3 nucleotides read TGTGCCAGCACCCGGGACAGTTCCCCCCTGGGGAGGAATTCACCCCTCCACTTT. Translated: CASTRDSSPLGRNSPLHF.

The chain uses TRBV5-1 and TRBJ2-2; 8 nucleotides align to TRBD1. The CDR3 sequence is 16 residues long. The trim removed 1 base at V and 5 bases at J, leaving 7 bases unmatched. The V gene's germline CDR1 is SGHRS and CDR2 YFSETQ. DNA for the CDR3: TGCGCCAGCAGCTTGTCGGACAGGGCAGGTACCGGGGAGCTGTTTTTT. It translates to CASSLSDRAGTGELFF.

V gene TRBV4-2 combines with J gene TRBJ2-7; TRBD1 might be the D (5 bases). Trimming left V 3 bases short and J 5 bases short, with 11 bases between. There are 13 residues in the CDR3. In germline, CDR1 is LGHNA, CDR2 YNFKEQ. CDR3 sequence (DNA): TGTGCCAGCAGCCATACCGCAGGGAACGAGCAGTACTTC. This gives the protein CASSHTAGNEQYF.

This clone has just a few counts. The chain couples TRBV29-1 to TRBJ2-7; 8 bases are shared with TRBD2. V lost 2 bases and J lost 7; bases outside the gene matches: 4. In germline, CDR1 is SQVTM, CDR2 ANQGSEA. The CDR3 runs to 12 residues. This CDR3 reads CSVERGGREQYF. In nucleotides, the CDR3 is TGCAGCGTTGAACGGGGGGGCCGGGAGCAGTACTTC.

The rearrangement joins TRBV7-2 to TRBJ1-1; weak D call: TRBD1 (5 bases). The CDR3 sequence is 13 residues long. Trimming removed 1 base from V and 10 bases from J, with 13 bases in between. Germline loops: CDR1 SGHTA, CDR2 FQGNSA. For the CDR3, the DNA is TGTGCCAGCAGCTTAGGGGGCCAGGTGGGAGCTTTCTTT. It translates to CASSLGGQVGAFF.

V is TRBV11-3 and J is TRBJ2-1, with 12 bases fitting TRBD2. The CDR3 has 15 residues. With 5 bases clipped from V and 7 bases from J, the junction kept 6 bases outside the gene matches. Germline loops: CDR1 SGHNT, CDR2 YENEEA. The CDR3 bases are TGTGCCAGCAGCAGAGCGACTAGCGGGAGTAATGAGCAGTTCTTC. It is translated as CASSRATSGSNEQFF.